This is a list of T cell receptor beta chains from one sample in a study of blood T cell repertoires in COVID-19. Clones were read by immunoSEQ multiplex PCR, and TCRdb kept only the in-frame ones, dropping some. The sample includes 25,000 to 40,000 clones, about nine tenths of them seen just once. The material sequenced was peripheral blood. These receptors were obtained from a human donor with active COVID-19. The donor label of this sample is uncertain. The CDR3 runs from the conserved cysteine through the conserved F or W. D genes are given only for firm matches. The size entry is marked missing in some rows and otherwise reads once, few, many or a size class.

V gene	clone size	D gene	J gene	CDR3 DNA	CDR3 protein
TRBV10-3	-	-	TRBJ2-1	TGTGCCATCAGTACTGGAGAGAACAATGAGCAGTTCTTC	CAISTGENNEQFF
TRBV7-6	-	TRBD2	TRBJ2-2	TGTGCCAGCAGCGTGGGACTAGCTCGTGGGGGGGAGCTGTTTTTT	CASSVGLARGGELFF
TRBV18	-	TRBD1	TRBJ2-7	TGTGCCAGCTCAAACAGGGGGATCGGGGAGCAGTACTTC	CASSNRGIGEQYF
TRBV28	-	-	TRBJ1-2	TGTGCCAGCAGTTCGGGATTCTATGGCTACACCTTC	CASSSGFYGYTF
TRBV19	-	TRBD1	TRBJ2-1	TGTGCCACCTTGACCGGACAGGTCGGGTACAATGAGCAGTTCTTC	CATLTGQVGYNEQFF
TRBV27	-	-	TRBJ2-7	TGTGCCAGCAGTTTATCACGGGGATACGAGCAGTACTTC	CASSLSRGYEQYF
TRBV19	once	-	TRBJ2-7	TGTGCCAGTAGTATCGGGGTCGAGCAGTACTTC	CASSIGVEQYF
TRBV5-6	-	-	TRBJ1-3	TGTGCCAGCAGCAGCGACGGGAGCTCTGGAAACACCATATATTTT	CASSSDGSSGNTIYF
TRBV5-1	-	TRBD1	TRBJ2-5	TGCGCCAGCAGCTTGGAACAGGGGGGAAGAGAGACCCAGTACTTC	CASSLEQGGRETQYF
TRBV2	-	-	TRBJ2-1	TGTGCCAGCAGCGAAGACCTCCCAGGGGCAAATGAGCAGTTCTTC	CASSEDLPGANEQFF
TRBV6-5	-	-	TRBJ1-3	TGTGCCAGCAGTTACTCGGTACAGGGCGGGGGAAACACCATATATTTT	CASSYSVQGGGNTIYF
TRBV5-4	-	-	TRBJ2-5	TGTGCCAGCAGCTTGAGTGCGGACTCACAAGAGACCCAGTACTTC	CASSLSADSQETQYF
TRBV6-5	-	-	TRBJ2-7	TGTGCCAGCAGTTACTCGGCGACAGCAAGGGTATACGAGCAGTACTTC	CASSYSATARVYEQYF
TRBV7-2	-	TRBD1	TRBJ2-3	TGTGCCAGCAGCTTAGTCGGACAGGACACAGATACGCAGTATTTT	CASSLVGQDTDTQYF
TRBV6-2/TRBV6-3	once	TRBD2	TRBJ2-2	TGTGCCAGCAGCCGGAGCGGGGGGGCGACCGGGGAGCTGTTTTTT	CASSRSGGATGELFF
TRBV19	-	-	TRBJ2-5	TGTGCCAGTCGAGGGCTTAAAGAGACCCAGTACTTC	CASRGLKETQYF
TRBV2	-	TRBD1	TRBJ1-2	TGTGCCAGCAGGGGACAGGGCTCGAACTATGGCTACACCTTC	CASRGQGSNYGYTF
TRBV11-2	-	-	TRBJ2-1	TGTGCCAGCAGCCCCCGCCCCGGGGTAAGCTCCTACAATGAGCAGTTCTTC	CASSPRPGVSSYNEQFF
TRBV9	-	TRBD2	TRBJ2-1	TGTGCCAGCAGCCCCCACGGGCGGGGGGGCCGAAATGAGCAGTTCTTC	CASSPHGRGGRNEQFF
TRBV11-2	-	-	TRBJ1-3	TGTGCCAGCAGCACCACAGGGTTTAATGGAAACACCATATATTTT	CASSTTGFNGNTIYF
TRBV2	-	-	TRBJ1-2	TGTGCCAGCAGTGAGCGAGGGAGTGACTATGGCTACACCTTC	CASSERGSDYGYTF
TRBV7-2	-	TRBD1	TRBJ2-2	TGTGCCAGCAGCTTTATCCCACTACAGGGGGCCGGGGAGCTGTTTTTT	CASSFIPLQGAGELFF
TRBV11-2	-	-	TRBJ2-7	TGTGCCAGCAGCCCGATAAAGGGACAAGGCTACGAGCAGTACTTC	CASSPIKGQGYEQYF
TRBV4-1	-	TRBD2	TRBJ2-1	TGCGCCAGCAGCCAAGGACCTTCTAGCGGGGGGCTGCCCTACAATGAGCAGTTCTTC	CASSQGPSSGGLPYNEQFF
TRBV19	-	-	TRBJ1-1	TGTGCCAGTAGTATCAAAAACACTGAAGCTTTCTTT	CASSIKNTEAFF
TRBV5-5	-	-	TRBJ2-7	TGTGCCAGCAGCCAACAGGGCTCCTACGAGCAGTACTTC	CASSQQGSYEQYF
TRBV9	few	-	TRBJ2-2	TGTGCCAGCAGCGTAGGAGTAGTTGCCGGGGAGCTGTTTTTT	CASSVGVVAGELFF
TRBV7-9	-	TRBD1	TRBJ2-5	TGTGCCAGCACCCACAGGGGAGAGGGTAGGAGGGAGACCCAGTACTTC	CASTHRGEGRRETQYF
TRBV3-1/TRBV3-2	-	TRBD2	TRBJ2-5	TGTGCCAGCAGCCAGTTCCCCGGAGCTAGCGGGGGGTTTCAAGAGACCCAGTACTTC	CASSQFPGASGGFQETQYF
TRBV4-3	-	TRBD1	TRBJ2-5	TGCGCCAGCAGCCAACGACAGGGGGCGCGGGAGACCCAGTACTTC	CASSQRQGARETQYF
TRBV2	once	TRBD2	TRBJ2-1	TGTGCCAGCAGCGTCAGGACTAGCGGGGTCGAGCAGTTCTTC	CASSVRTSGVEQFF
TRBV7-9	-	TRBD2	TRBJ2-1	TGTGCCAGCAGCTTAGGACTAGCGGGGGGGAATGAGCAGTTCTTC	CASSLGLAGGNEQFF
TRBV5-6	-	TRBD1	TRBJ2-7	TGTGCCAGCGGGGGACAGGGAGGTGCCGGTGGGTCCTACGAGCAGTACTTC	CASGGQGGAGGSYEQYF
TRBV6-2/TRBV6-3	-	-	TRBJ2-1	TGTGCCAGCAGTTACTCGAGACAGCTGACCTACAATGAGCAGTTCTTC	CASSYSRQLTYNEQFF
TRBV7-6	-	TRBD2	TRBJ2-1	TGTGCCAGCAGCTCCCTACCTACTAGCGGGGCTTACAATGAGCAGTTCTTC	CASSSLPTSGAYNEQFF
TRBV6-5	-	TRBD1	TRBJ1-2	TGTGCCGGACACAGGGGGCCGAGTGATGGCTACACCTTC	CAGHRGPSDGYTF
TRBV14	once	-	TRBJ1-6	TGTGCCAGCAGTTTTACAGGGAGTAATTCACCCCTCCACTTT	CASSFTGSNSPLHF
TRBV19	-	-	TRBJ1-1	TGTGCCAGTAGTATTGGGGGGTTGAACACTGAAGCTTTCTTT	CASSIGGLNTEAFF
TRBV4-1	-	-	TRBJ2-3	TGCGCCAGCAGCCGCAAGAGGAGTGATACGCAGTATTTT	CASSRKRSDTQYF
TRBV4-3	-	TRBD1	TRBJ1-2	TGCGCCAGCAGCCAAGATTCGGCCGGGCAGGGGGATGGCTACACCTTC	CASSQDSAGQGDGYTF
TRBV4-3	few	TRBD2	TRBJ2-7	TGCGCCAGCAGCCCCGGACTAGCGGGGGGTCTGTACTTC	CASSPGLAGGLYF
TRBV5-8	once	-	TRBJ1-1	TGTGCCAGCAGCGTTTGGGGGGGCTCGAACACTGAAGCTTTCTTT	CASSVWGGSNTEAFF
TRBV10-1	once	-	TRBJ1-4	TGCGCCAGCCGCCGAGTAGAGGAACTGTTTTTT	CASRRVEELFF
TRBV3-1/TRBV3-2	-	TRBD2	TRBJ2-1	TGTGCCAGCAGCCAAGTGAGCGGGGGGGCGGGACGGTTAAGTGAGCAGTTCTTC	CASSQVSGGAGRLSEQFF
TRBV9	-	-	TRBJ1-1	TGTGCCAGCAGCGACTTGAACGGTAAAAACACTGAAGCTTTCTTT	CASSDLNGKNTEAFF
TRBV28	-	-	TRBJ1-1	TGTGCCAGCTCAGCGGTCACTGAAGCTTTCTTT	CASSAVTEAFF
TRBV19	-	-	TRBJ2-3	TGTGCCAGTAGTATTTCCGCCCGGACAGATACGCAGTATTTT	CASSISARTDTQYF
TRBV5-5	-	-	TRBJ2-2	TGTGCCAGCAGCTTGTCAGGAAACACCGGGGAGCTGTTTTTT	CASSLSGNTGELFF
TRBV5-1	-	TRBD2	TRBJ2-2	TGCGCCAGCAGCTTACGGACTAGCGGGGATGCTAACACCGGGGAGCTGTTTTTT	CASSLRTSGDANTGELFF
TRBV12-3/TRBV12-4	-	TRBD1	TRBJ1-2	TGTGCCAGCAGTTTGCAGGGGGGCTATGGCTACACCTTC	CASSLQGGYGYTF
TRBV7-9	few	-	TRBJ1-5	TGTGCCAGCAGCTTAGCGAGTGGCAGGGGCGGTCAGCCCCAGCATTTT	CASSLASGRGGQPQHF
TRBV19	-	-	TRBJ2-5	TGTGCCAGTAGTGATACAGGGCGAGAGACCCAGTACTTC	CASSDTGRETQYF